This T cell receptor beta chain was captured by sequencing in a study of neurological immune-mediated disorders. One entry per CDR3 protein, called by TCRdb with MiXCR from the 5' RACE reads. The repertoire holds over 60,000 distinct CDR3 sequences, with 5.2% as singletons. This clonotype came up many times. Unsorted libraries were generated from 2 million PBMCs held at -80 degrees C. The trim removed 5 bases at V and 5 bases at J, leaving 6 bases unmatched. This CDR3 comprises 15 residues. The receptor was derived from a woman aged 25 to 45 with multiple sclerosis. The sequenced material came from PBMCs. The genes are TRBV12-3 or TRBV12-4 and TRBJ2-1, with 10 bases matching TRBD2. The CDR3 bases are TGTGCCAGCAGTCCCCTAGCGGGGGTTAACAATGAGCAGTTCTTC. This encodes CASSPLAGVNNEQFF.